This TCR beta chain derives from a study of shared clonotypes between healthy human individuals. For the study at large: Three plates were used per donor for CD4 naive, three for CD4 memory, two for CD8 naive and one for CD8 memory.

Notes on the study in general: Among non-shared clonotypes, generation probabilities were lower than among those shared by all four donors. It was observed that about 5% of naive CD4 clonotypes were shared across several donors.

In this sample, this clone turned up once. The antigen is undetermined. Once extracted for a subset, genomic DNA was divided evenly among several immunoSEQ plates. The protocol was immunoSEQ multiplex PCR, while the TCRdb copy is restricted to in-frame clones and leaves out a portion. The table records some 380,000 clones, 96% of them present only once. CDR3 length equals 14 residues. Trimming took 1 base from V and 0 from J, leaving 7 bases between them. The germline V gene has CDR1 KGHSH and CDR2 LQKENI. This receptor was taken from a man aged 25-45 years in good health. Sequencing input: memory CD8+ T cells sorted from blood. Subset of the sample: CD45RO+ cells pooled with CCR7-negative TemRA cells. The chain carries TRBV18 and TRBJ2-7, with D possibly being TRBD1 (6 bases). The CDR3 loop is CASSPLDSSYEQYF. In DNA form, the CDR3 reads TGTGCCAGCTCACCACTGGACAGCTCCTACGAGCAGTACTTC.